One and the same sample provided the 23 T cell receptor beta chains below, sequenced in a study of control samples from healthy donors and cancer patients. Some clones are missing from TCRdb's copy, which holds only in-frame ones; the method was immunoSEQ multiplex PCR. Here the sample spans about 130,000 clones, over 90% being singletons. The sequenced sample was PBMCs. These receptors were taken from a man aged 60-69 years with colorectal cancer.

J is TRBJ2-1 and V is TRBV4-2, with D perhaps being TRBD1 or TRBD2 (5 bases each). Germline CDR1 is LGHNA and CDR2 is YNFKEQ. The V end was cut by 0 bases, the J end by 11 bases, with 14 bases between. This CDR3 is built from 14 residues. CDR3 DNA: TGTGCCAGCAGCCAAGAAATATCGAGGGGACAGCAGTTCTTC. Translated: CASSQEISRGQQFF.

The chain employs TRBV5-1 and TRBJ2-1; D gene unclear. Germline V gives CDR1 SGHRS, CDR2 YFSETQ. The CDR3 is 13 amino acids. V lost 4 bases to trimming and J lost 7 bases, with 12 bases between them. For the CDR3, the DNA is TGCGCCAGCAGCCGTTCCCCGGCGAATGAGCAGTTCTTC. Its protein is CASSRSPANEQFF.

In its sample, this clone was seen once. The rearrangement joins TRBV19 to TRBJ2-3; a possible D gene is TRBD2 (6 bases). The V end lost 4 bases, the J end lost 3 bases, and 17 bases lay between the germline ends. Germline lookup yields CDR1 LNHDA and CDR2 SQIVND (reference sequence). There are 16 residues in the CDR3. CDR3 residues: CASSNLRLVSTDTQYF. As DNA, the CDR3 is TGTGCCAGTAGTAACCTACGACTAGTGAGTACAGATACGCAGTATTTT.

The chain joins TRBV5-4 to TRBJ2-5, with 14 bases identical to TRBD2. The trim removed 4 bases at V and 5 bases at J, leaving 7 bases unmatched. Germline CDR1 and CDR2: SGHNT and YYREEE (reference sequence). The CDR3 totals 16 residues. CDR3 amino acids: CASSPGLAGGVETQYF. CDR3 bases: TGTGCCAGCAGCCCTGGACTAGCGGGGGGAGTCGAGACCCAGTACTTC. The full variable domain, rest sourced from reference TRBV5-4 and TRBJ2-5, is ETGVTQSPTHLIKTRGQQVTLRCSSQSGHNTVSWYQQALGQGPQFIFQYYREEENGRGNFPPRFSGLQFPNYSSELNVNALELDDSALYLCASSPGLAGGVETQYFGPGTRLLVL.

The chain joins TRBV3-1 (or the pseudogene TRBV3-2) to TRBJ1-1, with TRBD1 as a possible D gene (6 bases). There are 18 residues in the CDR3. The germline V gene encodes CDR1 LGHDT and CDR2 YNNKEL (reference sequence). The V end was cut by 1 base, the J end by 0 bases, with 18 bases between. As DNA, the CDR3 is TGTGCCAGCAGCCAAGCGGGGATGGGGAGGGGGATGAACACTGAAGCTTTCTTT. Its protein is CASSQAGMGRGMNTEAFF.

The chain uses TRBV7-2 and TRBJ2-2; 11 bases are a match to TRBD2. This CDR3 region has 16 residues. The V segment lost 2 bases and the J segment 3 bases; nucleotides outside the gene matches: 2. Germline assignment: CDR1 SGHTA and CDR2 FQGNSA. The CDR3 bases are TGTGCCAGCAGCTTACTAGCGGGGGGCCACACCGGGGAGCTGTTTTTT. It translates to CASSLLAGGHTGELFF. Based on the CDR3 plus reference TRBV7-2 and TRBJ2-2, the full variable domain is GAGVSQSPSNKVTEKGKDVELRCDPISGHTALYWYRQSLGQGLEFLIYFQGNSAPDKSGLPSDRFSAERTGGSVSTLTIQRTQQEDSAVYLCASSLLAGGHTGELFFGEGSRLTVL.

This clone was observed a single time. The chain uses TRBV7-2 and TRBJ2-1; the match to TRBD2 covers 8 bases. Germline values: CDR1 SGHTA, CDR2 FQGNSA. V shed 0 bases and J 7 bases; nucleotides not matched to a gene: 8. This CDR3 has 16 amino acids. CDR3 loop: CASSLAGTSLRNEQFF. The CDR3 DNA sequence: TGTGCCAGCAGCTTAGCCGGGACTAGTCTGCGGAATGAGCAGTTCTTC.

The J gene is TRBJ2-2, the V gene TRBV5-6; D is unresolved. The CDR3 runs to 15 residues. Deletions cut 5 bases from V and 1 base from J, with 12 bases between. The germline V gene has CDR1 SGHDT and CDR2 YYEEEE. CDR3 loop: CASRFFTGNTGELFF. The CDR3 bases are TGTGCCAGCAGGTTTTTCACCGGGAACACCGGGGAGCTGTTTTTT.

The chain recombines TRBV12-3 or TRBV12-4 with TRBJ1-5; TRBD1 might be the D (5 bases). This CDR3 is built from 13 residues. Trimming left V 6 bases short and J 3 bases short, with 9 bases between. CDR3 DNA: TGTGCCAGCAGGTCCGGGGCCAATCAGCCCCAGCATTTT. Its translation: CASRSGANQPQHF.

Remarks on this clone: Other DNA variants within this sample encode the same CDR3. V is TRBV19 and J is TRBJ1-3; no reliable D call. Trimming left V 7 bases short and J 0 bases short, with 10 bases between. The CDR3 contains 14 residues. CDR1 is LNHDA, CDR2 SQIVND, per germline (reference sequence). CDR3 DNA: TGTGCCAGTACAACCCGGTTCTCTGGAAACACCATATATTTT. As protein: CASTTRFSGNTIYF.

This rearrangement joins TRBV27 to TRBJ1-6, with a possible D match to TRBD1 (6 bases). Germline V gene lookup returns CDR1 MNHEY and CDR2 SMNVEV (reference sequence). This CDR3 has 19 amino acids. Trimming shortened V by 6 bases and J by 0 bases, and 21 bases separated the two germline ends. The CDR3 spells CASSVVGGGAGSYNSPLHF. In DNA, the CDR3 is TGTGCCAGCAGCGTCGTTGGCGGGGGCGCGGGCTCCTATAATTCACCCCTCCACTTT.

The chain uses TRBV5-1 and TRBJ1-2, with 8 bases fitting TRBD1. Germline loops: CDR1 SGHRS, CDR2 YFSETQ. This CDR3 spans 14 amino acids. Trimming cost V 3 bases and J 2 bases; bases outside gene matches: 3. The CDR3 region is CASSSNRGNYGYTF. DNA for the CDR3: TGCGCCAGCAGCTCAAACAGGGGGAACTATGGCTACACCTTC.

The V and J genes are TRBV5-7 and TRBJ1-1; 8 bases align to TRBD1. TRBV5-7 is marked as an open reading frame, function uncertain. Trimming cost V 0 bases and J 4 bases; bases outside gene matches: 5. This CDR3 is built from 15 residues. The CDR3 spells CASSLERQGITEAFF. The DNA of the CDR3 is TGTGCCAGCAGCTTGGAGCGACAGGGGATCACTGAAGCTTTCTTT.

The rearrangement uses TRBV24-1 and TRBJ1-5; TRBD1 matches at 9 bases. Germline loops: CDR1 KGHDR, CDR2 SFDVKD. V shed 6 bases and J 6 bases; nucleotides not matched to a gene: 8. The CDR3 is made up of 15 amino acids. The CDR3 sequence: CATSKTGGGVQPQHF. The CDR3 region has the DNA TGTGCCACCAGTAAGACAGGGGGAGGGGTTCAGCCCCAGCATTTT.

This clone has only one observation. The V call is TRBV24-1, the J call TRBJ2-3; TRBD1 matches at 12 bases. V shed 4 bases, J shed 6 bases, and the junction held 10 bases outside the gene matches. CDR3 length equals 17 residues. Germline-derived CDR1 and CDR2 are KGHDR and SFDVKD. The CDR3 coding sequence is TGTGCCACCAGTGAAGGGGGACAGGGGGCATTAGGGGATACGCAGTATTTT. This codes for CATSEGGQGALGDTQYF.

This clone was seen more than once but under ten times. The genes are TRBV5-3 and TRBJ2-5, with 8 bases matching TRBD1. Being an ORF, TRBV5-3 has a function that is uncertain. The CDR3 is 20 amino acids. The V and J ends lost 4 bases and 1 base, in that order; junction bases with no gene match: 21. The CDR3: CARSPTPGQEWETLQETQYF. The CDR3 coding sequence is TGTGCCAGAAGCCCAACACCGGGACAGGAGTGGGAGACCCTCCAAGAGACCCAGTACTTC.

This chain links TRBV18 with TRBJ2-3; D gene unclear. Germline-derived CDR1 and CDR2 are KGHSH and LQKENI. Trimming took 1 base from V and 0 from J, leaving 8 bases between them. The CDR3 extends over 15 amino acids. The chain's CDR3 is CASSPRQGSTDTQYF. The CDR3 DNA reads TGTGCCAGCTCACCACGGCAAGGAAGCACAGATACGCAGTATTTT.

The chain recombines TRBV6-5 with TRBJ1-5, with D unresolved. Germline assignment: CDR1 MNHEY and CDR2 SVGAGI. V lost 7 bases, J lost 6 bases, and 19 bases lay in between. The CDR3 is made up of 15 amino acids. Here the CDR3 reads CASTPSLGSVQPQHF. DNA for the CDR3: TGTGCCAGCACTCCTTCCCTGGGTTCGGTTCAGCCCCAGCATTTT.

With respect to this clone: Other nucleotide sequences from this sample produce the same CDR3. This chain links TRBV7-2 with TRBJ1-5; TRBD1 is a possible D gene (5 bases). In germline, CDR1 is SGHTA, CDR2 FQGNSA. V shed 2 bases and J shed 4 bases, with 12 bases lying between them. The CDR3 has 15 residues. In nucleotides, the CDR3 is TGTGCCAGCAGCTTACGCCAGGGTGGTAATCAGCCCCAGCATTTT. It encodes CASSLRQGGNQPQHF.

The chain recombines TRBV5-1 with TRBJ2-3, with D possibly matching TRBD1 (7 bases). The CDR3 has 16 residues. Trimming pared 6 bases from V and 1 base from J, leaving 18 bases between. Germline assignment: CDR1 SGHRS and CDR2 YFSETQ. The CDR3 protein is CASNRGTGQGTDTQYF. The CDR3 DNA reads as TGCGCCAGCAACCGGGGGACCGGACAGGGCACAGATACGCAGTATTTT. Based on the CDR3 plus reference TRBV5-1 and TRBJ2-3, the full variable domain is KAGVTQTPRYLIKTRGQQVTLSCSPISGHRSVSWYQQTPGQGLQFLFEYFSETQRNKGNFPGRFSGRQFSNSRSEMNVSTLELGDSALYLCASNRGTGQGTDTQYFGPGTRLTVL.

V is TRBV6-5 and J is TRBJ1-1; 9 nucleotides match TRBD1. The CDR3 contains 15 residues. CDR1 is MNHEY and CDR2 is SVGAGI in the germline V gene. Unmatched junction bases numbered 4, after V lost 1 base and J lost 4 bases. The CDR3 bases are TGTGCCAGCAGTTACTGGGACAGGGTTGGCACTGAAGCTTTCTTT. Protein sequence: CASSYWDRVGTEAFF.

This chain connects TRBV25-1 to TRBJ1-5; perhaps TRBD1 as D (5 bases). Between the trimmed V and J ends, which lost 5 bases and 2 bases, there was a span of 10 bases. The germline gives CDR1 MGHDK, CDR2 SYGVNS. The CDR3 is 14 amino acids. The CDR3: CASSSPGGNQPQHF. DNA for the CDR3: TGTGCCAGCAGTTCCCCGGGGGGCAATCAGCCCCAGCATTTT. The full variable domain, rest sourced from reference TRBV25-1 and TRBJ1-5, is EADIYQTPRYLVIGTGKKITLECSQTMGHDKMYWYQQDPGMELHLIHYSYGVNSTEKGDLSSESTVSRIRTEHFPLTLESARPSHTSQYLCASSSPGGNQPQHFGDGTRLSIL.

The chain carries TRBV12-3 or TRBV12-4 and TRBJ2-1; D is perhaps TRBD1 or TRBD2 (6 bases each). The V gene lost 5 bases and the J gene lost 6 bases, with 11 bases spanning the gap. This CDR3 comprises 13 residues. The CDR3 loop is CASSSRGLNEQFF. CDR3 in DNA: TGTGCCAGCAGTAGCCGGGGGCTCAATGAGCAGTTCTTC.